This T cell receptor beta chain is drawn from a study of beta chain features in type 1 diabetes. The study, taken as a whole, reports: The study found moderately but significantly shorter TCRB CDR3s in all four CD4+ subsets of Type 1 diabetes patients.

Per germline, CDR1 LNHDA and CDR2 SQIVND (reference sequence). V lost 9 bases and J 1 base, leaving 18 bases between the germline ends. CDR3 length: 15 residues. Sequenced material consisted of expressed TCRB transcripts (all of the isolated RNA was reverse transcribed). Repertoires were generated with immunoSEQ multiplex PCR, while TCRdb's copy carries only in-frame clones and drops some. The data contain roughly 350,000 clones, 8.5% to 10% of them singletons. This clone was seen repeatedly, ten times or more. Its target is unknown. This chain links TRBV19 with TRBJ1-1, with D hard to call. The TCR originated in a man aged 30 to 39 with type 1 diabetes. The sequencing sample was made of central memory CD4+ T cells from blood. CDR3 DNA sequence: TGTGCCAGGCAGAGCGGGCAGGACCCGAACACTGAAGCTTTCTTT. Its protein product is CARQSGQDPNTEAFF.